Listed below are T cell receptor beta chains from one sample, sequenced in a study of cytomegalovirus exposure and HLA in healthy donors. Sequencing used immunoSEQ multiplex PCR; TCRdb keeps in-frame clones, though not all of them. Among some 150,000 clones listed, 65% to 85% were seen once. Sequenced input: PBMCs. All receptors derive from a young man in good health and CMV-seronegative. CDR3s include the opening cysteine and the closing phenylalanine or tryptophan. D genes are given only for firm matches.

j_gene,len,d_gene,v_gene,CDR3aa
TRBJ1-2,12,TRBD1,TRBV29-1,CSVAGQEYGYTF
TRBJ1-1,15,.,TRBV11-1,CASSPHLGGNGEAFF
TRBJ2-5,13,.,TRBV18,CASSPPGQETQYF
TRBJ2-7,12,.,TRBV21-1,CASSNRGREQYF
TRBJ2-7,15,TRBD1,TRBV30,CAWSVTTGSSYEQYF
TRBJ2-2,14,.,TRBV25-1,CASSEYQVTGELFF
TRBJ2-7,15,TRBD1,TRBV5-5,CASSLGGTAAYEQYF
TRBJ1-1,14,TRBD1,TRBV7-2,CASSPGTGVTEAFF
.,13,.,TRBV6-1,CASSEARGSEQYF
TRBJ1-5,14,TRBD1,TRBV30,CAWSVTGAHQPQHF
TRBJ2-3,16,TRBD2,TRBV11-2,CASRTQIAGGADTQYF
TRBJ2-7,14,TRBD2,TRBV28,CASTTPSGAYEQYF
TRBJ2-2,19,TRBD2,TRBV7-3,CASSLGRTSGGAPPGELFF
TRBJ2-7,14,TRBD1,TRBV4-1,CASSQWDRPYEQYF
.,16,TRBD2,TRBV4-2,CASSQDRSGGTYEQYF
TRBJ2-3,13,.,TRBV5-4,CASSPRELDTQYF
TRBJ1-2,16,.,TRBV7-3,CASSSLPGVTRDGYTF
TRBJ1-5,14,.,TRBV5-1,CASSLDGGRQPQHF
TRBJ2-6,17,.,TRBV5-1,CASSLEAGASGANVLTF
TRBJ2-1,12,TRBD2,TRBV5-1,CASSLMAGREFF
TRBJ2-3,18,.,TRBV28,CASSYLSGSRDNTDTQYF
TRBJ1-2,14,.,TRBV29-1,CSVTGVALNYGYTF
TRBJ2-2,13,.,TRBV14,CASSRGTTGELFF
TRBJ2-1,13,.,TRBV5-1,CASSLGSYNEQFF
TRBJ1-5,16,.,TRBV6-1,CASSEAGGRRRQPQHF
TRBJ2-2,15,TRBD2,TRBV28,CASSGLAENTGELFF
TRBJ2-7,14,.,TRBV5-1,CASTLGVGGDEQYF
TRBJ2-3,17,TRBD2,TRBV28,CASTSVASGDSTDTQYF
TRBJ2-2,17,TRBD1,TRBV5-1,CASSLAGQGVGTGELFF
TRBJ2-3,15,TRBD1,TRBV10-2,CATTGTGTRTDTQYF
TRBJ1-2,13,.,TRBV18,CASSPSGVDGYTF
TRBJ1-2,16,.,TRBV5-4,CASSVTPGGLGSGYTF
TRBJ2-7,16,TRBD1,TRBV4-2,CASSQERTGRSYEQYF
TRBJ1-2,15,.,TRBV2,CASSERDVSHYGYTF
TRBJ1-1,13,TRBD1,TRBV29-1,CSGRQGIVTEAFF